This TCR beta chain was recovered during a study of shared clonotypes between healthy human individuals. This clone was seen a handful of times. The material for each subset, its genomic DNA, was split evenly across several immunoSEQ plates. The sequenced material, unsorted PBMC DNA, was run on ten immunoSEQ deep assay plates. The method was immunoSEQ multiplex PCR; TCRdb's version includes in-frame clones alone and lacks a portion of them. The sample carries 450,000 to 650,000 clones, roughly four fifths recorded once. Unmatched junction bases numbered 4, after V lost 5 bases and J lost 5 bases. Germline V gives CDR1 SEHNR, CDR2 FQNEAQ (reference sequence). This CDR3 has 13 amino acids.

The rearrangement links TRBV7-9 to TRBJ2-5; 8 nucleotides match TRBD2. This receptor was identified in a woman in her thirties or forties in good health. Some clones in this sample may be carry-over from other donors' samples. The sample consisted of PBMCs. CDR3 sequence (DNA): TGTGCCAGCAGCCCCCCGGGGGGGGAGACCCAGTACTTC. Its translation: CASSPPGGETQYF.